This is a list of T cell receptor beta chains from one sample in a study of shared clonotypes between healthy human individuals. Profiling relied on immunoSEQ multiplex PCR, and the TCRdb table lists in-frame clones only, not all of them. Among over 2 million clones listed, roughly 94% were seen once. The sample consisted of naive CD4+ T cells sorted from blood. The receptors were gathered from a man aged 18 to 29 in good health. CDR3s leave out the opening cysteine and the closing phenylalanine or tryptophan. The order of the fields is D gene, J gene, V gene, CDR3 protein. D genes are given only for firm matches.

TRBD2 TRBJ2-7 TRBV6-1 ASRTQLAGHYEQY
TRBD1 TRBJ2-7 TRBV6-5 ASSKGQGYEQY
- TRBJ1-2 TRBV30 AWSVTLRYT
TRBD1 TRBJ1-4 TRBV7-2 ASSHRQGPTNEKLF
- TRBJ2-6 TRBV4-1 ASSQDLSGANVLT
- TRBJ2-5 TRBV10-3 AISEREGETQY
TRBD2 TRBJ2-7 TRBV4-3 ASGTSGFNYEQY
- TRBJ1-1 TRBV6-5 ASGVRGQGTEAF
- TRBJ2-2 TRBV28 ASRRNTGELF
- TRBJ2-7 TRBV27 ASSSRPGYEQY
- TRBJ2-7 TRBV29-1 SVERDPEEEQY
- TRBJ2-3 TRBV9 ASSSRYPASTDTQY
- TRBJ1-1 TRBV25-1 ASSALGWGTEAF